Below are 14 T cell receptor beta chains sequenced from a single sample in a study of blood T cell repertoires in COVID-19. Clones were sequenced by immunoSEQ multiplex PCR, and TCRdb holds only the in-frame ones, with some missing. The sample yields about 89,000 clones, more than 70% seen once. The sample consisted of peripheral blood. These receptor sequences come from a woman aged 80 or over with acute or convalescent COVID-19.

This sequence joins TRBV3-1 (or the pseudogene TRBV3-2) and TRBJ2-1; tentatively, D is TRBD1 (5 bases). The CDR3 has 12 residues. V lost 8 bases and J 9 bases, leaving 14 bases between the germline ends. Germline values: CDR1 LGHDT, CDR2 YNNKEL (reference sequence). CDR3 DNA sequence: TGTGCCAGCGCTAGGGGTGCGAGTGAGCAGTTCTTC. Encoded protein: CASARGASEQFF.

This clone was observed a few times. The V and J genes are TRBV6-2 or TRBV6-3 and TRBJ2-1; D possibly corresponds to TRBD1 (7 bases). Trimming took 0 bases from V and 7 from J, leaving 19 bases between them. Per germline, CDR1 MNHEY and CDR2 SVGEGT. This CDR3 comprises 17 residues. CDR3 region: CASSYSKGQGGFNEQFF. In DNA, the CDR3 is TGTGCCAGCAGTTACTCGAAGGGGCAGGGGGGTTTTAATGAGCAGTTCTTC.

The chain recombines TRBV4-2 with TRBJ2-3; perhaps TRBD1 as D (5 bases). Germline values: CDR1 LGHNA, CDR2 YNFKEQ. CDR3 length: 17 amino acids. Trimming pared 4 bases from V and 4 bases from J, leaving 21 bases between. This CDR3 reads CASSPLGVARAPDTQYF. The CDR3 DNA follows: TGTGCCAGCAGCCCCCTAGGGGTAGCAAGGGCCCCAGATACGCAGTATTTT.

The V gene is TRBV28, the J gene TRBJ2-1; TRBD2 aligns across 7 bases. Trimming removed 5 bases from V and 7 bases from J; junction bases left unmatched: 14. CDR1 and CDR2 from the germline V gene are MDHEN and SYDVKM. This CDR3 is 16 amino acids long. CDR3 nucleotide sequence: TGTGCCAGCAGTCCCTCCGGGACCAAGGGAGGGAATGAGCAGTTCTTC. Its translation is CASSPSGTKGGNEQFF.

V and J are TRBV5-4 and TRBJ2-5; TRBD1 matches 8 bases. J gave up 2 bases and V 4 bases, and 4 bases lay outside the gene matches. Germline CDR1 is SGHNT and CDR2 is YYREEE (reference sequence). This CDR3 region has 14 residues. The CDR3 is CASSRTGIQETQYF. The CDR3 DNA reads as TGTGCCAGCAGCAGGACAGGGATACAAGAGACCCAGTACTTC.

There are a few counts of this clone. A read error may produce the germline difference seen at one junction end. The identical CDR3 is also encoded by other nucleotide sequences in the sample. The chain recombines TRBV9 with TRBJ2-2; 9 bases are a match to TRBD2. The CDR3 is 17 residues long. Germline V gene sequence: CDR1 SGDLS, CDR2 YYNGEE. The DNA of the CDR3 is TGCGCCAGCAGCGTCGCGGCGGGGGGGCCGTCATCCGGGGAGCTGTTTTTT. Amino acids: CASSVAAGGPSSGELFF.

This clone has only a few counts. The rearrangement joins TRBV3-1 (or the pseudogene TRBV3-2) to TRBJ1-2; 8 nucleotides agree with TRBD1. The CDR3 length is 17 residues. Losses at the gene ends were 1 base for V and 4 bases for J; bases not matched to a gene: 11. Germline V gene sequence: CDR1 LGHDT, CDR2 YNNKEL (reference sequence). CDR3 bases: TGTGCCAGCAGCCAAGGAGGACCGACAGGGGACTTCTATGGCTACACCTTC. Protein product: CASSQGGPTGDFYGYTF.

The V call is TRBV11-1, the J call TRBJ2-1, with TRBD1 identical over 10 bases. Germline CDR1 and CDR2: SGHAT and FQDESV (reference sequence). V shed 5 bases and J 10 bases; nucleotides not matched to a gene: 8. The CDR3 sequence is 14 residues long. CDR3 bases: TGTGCCAGCAGCCAAGACAGGGGGCGTAGAGAGCAGTTCTTC. Translation gives CASSQDRGRREQFF.

The chain employs TRBV6-2 or TRBV6-3 and TRBJ1-2; no clear D. The CDR3 loop spans 13 amino acids. V was trimmed by 1 base and J by 6 bases, leaving 9 bases between them. Germline V gene data show CDR1 as MNHEY and CDR2 as SVGEGT. The chain's CDR3 is CASSYFQRNGYTF. CDR3 in DNA: TGTGCCAGCAGTTACTTCCAGAGGAATGGCTACACCTTC.

In its sample, this clone was seen a few times. This chain joins TRBV7-2 and TRBJ1-2; 8 bases map to TRBD1. CDR3 length: 14 residues. After removal of 5 bases from V and 5 bases from J, the junction contained 7 bases not matched to a gene. Germline loops: CDR1 SGHTA, CDR2 FQGNSA. The CDR3 nucleotides read TGTGCCAGCAGCCAGGACAGGGTTACTTATGGCTACACCTTC. This gives the protein CASSQDRVTYGYTF.

The genes are TRBV4-3 and TRBJ2-3, with TRBD2 identical over 9 bases. CDR1 is LGHNA, CDR2 YSLEER, per germline. V gave up 4 bases and J gave up 5 bases; unmatched junction bases: 13. The CDR3 covers 17 residues. CDR3 in amino acids: CASSPRRASGVGDTQYF. Written as DNA, the CDR3 is TGCGCCAGCAGCCCCCGAAGGGCTAGCGGGGTTGGAGATACGCAGTATTTT.

V usage is TRBV6-5 and J usage is TRBJ1-1; D call uncertain. CDR1 is MNHEY and CDR2 is SVGAGI in the germline V gene. The ends were cut back, 6 bases at V and 2 bases at J, with 13 bases in the middle. The CDR3 is 14 residues long. This CDR3 is CASRLGDINTEAFF. CDR3 in DNA: TGTGCCAGCAGGCTGGGAGATATTAACACTGAAGCTTTCTTT.

This clone was observed a handful of times. Other DNA sequences in the sample encode the same CDR3. The rearrangement links TRBV6-2 or TRBV6-3 to TRBJ2-5; TRBD2 might be the D (6 bases). The CDR3 has 14 amino acids. Deletions cut 0 bases from V and 4 bases from J, with 9 bases between. Per germline, CDR1 MNHEY and CDR2 SVGEGT. CDR3 sequence (DNA): TGTGCCAGCAGTTACTCGGGGGGACCAGAGACCCAGTACTTC. It yields the protein CASSYSGGPETQYF.

The chain recombines TRBV4-3 with TRBJ2-7, with D possibly TRBD1 on 5 matching bases. The CDR3 runs 13 residues. Germline loops: CDR1 LGHNA, CDR2 YSLEER. Trimming removed 3 bases at V and 4 bases at J, with 10 bases between. CDR3 loop: CASSHRQGYEQYF. CDR3 DNA sequence: TGCGCCAGCAGCCACCGCCAGGGATACGAGCAGTACTTC.